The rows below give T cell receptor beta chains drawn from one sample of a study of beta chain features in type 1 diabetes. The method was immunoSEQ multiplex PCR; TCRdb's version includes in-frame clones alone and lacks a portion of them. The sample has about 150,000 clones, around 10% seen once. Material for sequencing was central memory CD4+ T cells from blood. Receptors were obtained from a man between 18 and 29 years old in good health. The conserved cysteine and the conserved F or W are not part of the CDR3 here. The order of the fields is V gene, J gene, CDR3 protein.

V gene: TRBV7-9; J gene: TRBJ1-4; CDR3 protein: ASSPGSRGEKLF
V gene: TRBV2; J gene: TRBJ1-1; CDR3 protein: ASTRKHRNTEAF
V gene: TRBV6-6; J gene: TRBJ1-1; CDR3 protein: ASRYEGNTEAF
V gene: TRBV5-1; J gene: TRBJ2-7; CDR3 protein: ASSLGDSTYEQY
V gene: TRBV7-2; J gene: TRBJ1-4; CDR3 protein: ASSQTVNEKLF
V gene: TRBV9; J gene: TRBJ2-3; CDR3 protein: ASSVAPARTQY
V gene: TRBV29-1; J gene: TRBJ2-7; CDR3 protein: SVAYSYEQY
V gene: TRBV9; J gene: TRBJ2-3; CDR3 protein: ASSPRDRDTQY
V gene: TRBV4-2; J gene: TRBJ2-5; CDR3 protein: ASSQGGAARLETQY
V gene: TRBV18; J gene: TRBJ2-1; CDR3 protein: ASSLKGNEQF
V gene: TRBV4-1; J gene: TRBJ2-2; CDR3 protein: ASSQDAARSGELF
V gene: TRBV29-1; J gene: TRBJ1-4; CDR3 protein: SGSGGKKEKLF
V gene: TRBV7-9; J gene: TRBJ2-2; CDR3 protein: ASSMDRDTGELF
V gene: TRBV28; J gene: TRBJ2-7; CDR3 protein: ASTLKRTGWTY